This entry lists 25 T cell receptor beta chains sequenced from one sample in a study of T cell responses to AZD1222 COVID-19 vaccine. Here immunoSEQ multiplex PCR was the method, and the copy in TCRdb shows in-frame clones only, minus some. The table has around 140,000 clones, about 91% seen once. The sample in question was peripheral blood, obtained on day 0 of AZD1222 vaccination. The origin of the receptors is an adult in good health.

The chain recombines TRBV12-5 with TRBJ1-4; D is unresolved. V dropped 7 bases and J dropped 5 bases, with 14 bases sitting between them. The CDR3 contains 14 residues. Per the germline V gene, CDR1 is LGHNT and CDR2 is FRNRAP. Here the CDR3 DNA reads TGTGCTAGTGCCCTGTGGAGTAGAAATGAAAAACTGTTTTTT. This encodes CASALWSRNEKLFF.

The J gene is TRBJ2-2, the V gene TRBV6-1, with 9 bases fitting TRBD1. Looked up from germline, CDR1 is MNHNS and CDR2 is SASEGT. The length of the CDR3 is 15 residues. J lost 6 bases, V lost 2 bases, and 4 bases had no gene match. CDR3 DNA sequence: TGTGCCAGCAGTGAACTGGGACAGGGACCCGGGGAGCTGTTTTTT. Its protein product is CASSELGQGPGELFF.

This chain connects TRBV25-1 to TRBJ2-3; D remains unclear. The germline V gene has CDR1 MGHDK and CDR2 SYGVNS. V lost 5 bases, J lost 3 bases, and 3 bases lay in between. This CDR3 has 11 residues. Here the CDR3 reads CASSRTDTQYF. CDR3 nucleotides: TGTGCCAGCAGTAGGACAGATACGCAGTATTTT.

The gene calls are TRBV7-2 and TRBJ1-1; unclear D gene. The ends were cut back, 1 base at V and 8 bases at J, with 11 bases in the middle. The CDR3 contains 13 residues. The V gene's germline CDR1 is SGHTA and CDR2 FQGNSA. The CDR3 loop reads CASSLDRGSEAFF. DNA of the CDR3: TGTGCCAGCAGCTTAGATCGGGGAAGCGAAGCTTTCTTT. Full variable domain (rest looked up from reference TRBV7-2 and TRBJ1-1): GAGVSQSPSNKVTEKGKDVELRCDPISGHTALYWYRQSLGQGLEFLIYFQGNSAPDKSGLPSDRFSAERTGGSVSTLTIQRTQQEDSAVYLCASSLDRGSEAFFGQGTRLTVV.

The chain is built from TRBV6-6 and TRBJ1-3; 8 bases align to TRBD1. The CDR3 length is 16 residues. In germline, CDR1 is MNHNY, CDR2 SVGAGI (reference sequence). Trimming took 0 bases from V and 4 from J; bases not matched to a gene: 5. DNA of the CDR3: TGTGCCAGCAGTTACTCGGGGACAGGCCAAGGAAACACCATATATTTT. Residues: CASSYSGTGQGNTIYF.

The genes are TRBV6-2 or TRBV6-3 and TRBJ1-5; D call uncertain. CDR3 length: 15 amino acids. V lost 4 bases and J lost 3, with 13 bases in between. Germline-derived CDR1 and CDR2 are MNHEY and SVGEGT. The CDR3 DNA reads TGTGCCAGCAGTTCCCAGGACGGGTTCAATCAGCCCCAGCATTTT. Translation: CASSSQDGFNQPQHF.

The J gene is TRBJ2-5, the V gene TRBV11-3; D gene uncertain. Looked up from germline, CDR1 is SGHNT and CDR2 is YENEEA. V was clipped by 1 base and J by 2 bases, with 8 bases between them. The CDR3 extends over 14 amino acids. As DNA, the CDR3 is TGTGCCAGCAGCTTAGGGGCAGCACAAGAGACCCAGTACTTC. It encodes CASSLGAAQETQYF.

This chain connects TRBV30 to TRBJ1-2, with a possible D match to TRBD1 (5 bases). The CDR3 totals 12 residues. Trimming removed 8 bases from V and 8 bases from J, with 18 bases in between. Per germline, CDR1 GTSNPN and CDR2 SVGIG (reference sequence). The CDR3 region has the DNA TGTGCCCGCTCAGGGATCCGTAGGGGCTACACCTTC. Amino acids: CARSGIRRGYTF.

The chain carries TRBV2 and TRBJ2-7, with D perhaps TRBD1 or TRBD2 (6 bases each). Trimming took 0 bases from V and 4 from J, leaving 10 bases between them. CDR3 length: 14 amino acids. CDR1 is SNHLY, CDR2 FYNNEI, per germline. CDR3 in DNA: TGTGCCAGCAGTGAAGCGGGGGGCTGGTACGAGCAGTACTTC. Translating it yields CASSEAGGWYEQYF.

V is TRBV30 and J is TRBJ1-3; no clear D. The CDR3 contains 13 residues. Trimming removed 4 bases from V and 4 bases from J, with 11 bases in between. Looked up from germline, CDR1 is GTSNPN and CDR2 is SVGIG (reference sequence). The CDR3 spells CAWNALRGNTIYF. The CDR3 region has the DNA TGTGCCTGGAACGCCCTTCGGGGAAACACCATATATTTT. The full variable domain, with the rest looked up from reference TRBV30 and TRBJ1-3, is SQTIHQWPATLVQPVGSPLSLECTVEGTSNPNLYWYRQAAGRGLQLLFYSVGIGQISSEVPQNLSASRPQDRQFILSSKKLLLSDSGFYLCAWNALRGNTIYFGEGSWLTVV.

The CDR3 DNA reads as TGTGCCAGCCGACTTACAGAGAACACTGAAGCTTTCTTT. Amino acid sequence: CASRLTENTEAFF. The chain couples TRBV19 to TRBJ1-1, with D hard to call. V lost 9 bases, J lost 1 base, and 12 bases lay in between. This CDR3 spans 13 amino acids. Looked up from germline, CDR1 is LNHDA and CDR2 is SQIVND (reference sequence).

CDR3 sequence reads: CASSLVQGSGNTIYF. The CDR3 DNA reads as TGCGCCAGCAGCTTGGTTCAGGGCTCTGGAAACACCATATATTTT. This chain links TRBV5-1 with TRBJ1-3; maybe TRBD1 (5 bases). V lost 0 bases and J 0 bases, leaving 7 bases between the germline ends. The CDR3 is 15 amino acids. CDR1 SGHRS and CDR2 YFSETQ come from the germline V gene.

The genes are TRBV15 and TRBJ2-1; no firm D call. Trimming took off 1 base at V and 8 bases at J, with 12 bases between the two ends. The CDR3 has 14 amino acids. Germline CDR1 reads LNHNV; CDR2 reads YYDKDF (reference sequence). CDR3 in amino acids: CATSRGKGLYEQFF. The CDR3 region has the DNA TGTGCCACCAGCAGAGGGAAAGGGTTGTATGAGCAGTTCTTC.

The chain couples TRBV19 to TRBJ1-1; D gene ambiguous. V lost 11 bases, J lost 2 bases, and 12 bases lay in between. Germline loops: CDR1 LNHDA, CDR2 SQIVND (reference sequence). CDR3 length: 12 residues. CDR3: CAVSWANTEAFF. CDR3 nucleotide sequence: TGTGCCGTCTCATGGGCTAACACTGAAGCTTTCTTT. Supplemented by reference TRBV19 and TRBJ1-1, the full variable domain reads DGGITQSPKYLFRKEGQNVTLSCEQNLNHDAMYWYRQDPGQGLRLIYYSQIVNDFQKGDIAEGYSVSREKKESFPLTVTSAQKNPTAFYLCAVSWANTEAFFGQGTRLTVV.

V usage is TRBV7-9 and J usage is TRBJ1-5; D is possibly TRBD1 (5 bases). Trimming left V 1 base short and J 9 bases short, with 16 bases between. CDR3 size: 15 residues. Germline values: CDR1 SEHNR, CDR2 FQNEAQ (reference sequence). CDR3 in DNA: TGTGCCAGCAGCTTAGGGGTTGGGGCGGGTAGGCCCCAGCATTTT. Its translation is CASSLGVGAGRPQHF. Supplemented by reference TRBV7-9 and TRBJ1-5, the full variable domain reads DTGVSQNPRHKITKRGQNVTFRCDPISEHNRLYWYRQTLGQGPEFLTYFQNEAQLEKSRLLSDRFSAERPKGSFSTLEIQRTEQGDSAMYLCASSLGVGAGRPQHFGDGTRLSIL.

The rearrangement links TRBV11-2 to TRBJ1-2; the D gene is possibly TRBD1 (5 bases). Trimming stripped 5 bases from V and 4 bases from J, with 17 bases between. CDR3 length: 15 residues. Germline loops: CDR1 SGHAT, CDR2 FQNNGV. The CDR3, as DNA: TGTGCCAGCAGCCCGGGGCCCACCCGGGGCTATGGCTACACCTTC. Translated, it gives CASSPGPTRGYGYTF.

The chain has TRBV29-1 and TRBJ2-7; 7 bases line up with TRBD2. V shed 7 bases, J shed 3 bases, and the junction held 9 bases outside the gene matches. The germline CDR1 and CDR2 sequences are SQVTM and ANQGSEA. This CDR3 has 13 residues. The chain's CDR3 is CSARGLGIYEQYF. As DNA, the CDR3 is TGCAGCGCCCGAGGACTAGGGATCTACGAGCAGTACTTC.

CDR3 nucleotides: TGCGCCAGCAGCCTCTTTGGGACAGCTGAGGGCTACACCTTC. Translated, it gives CASSLFGTAEGYTF. The rearrangement links TRBV5-1 to TRBJ1-2; TRBD1 aligns across 7 bases. V lost 4 bases, J lost 8 bases, and 11 bases stayed unmatched. This CDR3 spans 14 amino acids. CDR1 is SGHRS, CDR2 YFSETQ, per germline. Full variable domain (rest looked up from reference TRBV5-1 and TRBJ1-2): KAGVTQTPRYLIKTRGQQVTLSCSPISGHRSVSWYQQTPGQGLQFLFEYFSETQRNKGNFPGRFSGRQFSNSRSEMNVSTLELGDSALYLCASSLFGTAEGYTFGSGTRLTVV.

The chain has TRBV5-1 and TRBJ2-7; TRBD1 agrees at 8 bases. Unmatched junction bases numbered 10, after V lost 2 bases and J lost 6 bases. The CDR3 is made up of 15 amino acids. Germline values: CDR1 SGHRS, CDR2 YFSETQ. CDR3 amino acids: CASSLGQGSTLEQYF. In DNA, the CDR3 is TGCGCCAGCAGCTTAGGACAGGGCAGTACGCTCGAGCAGTACTTC.

This chain connects TRBV7-9 to TRBJ1-5; D might be TRBD1 (6 bases). V lost 5 bases and J lost 0, with 11 bases in between. Germline V gene lookup returns CDR1 SEHNR and CDR2 FQNEAQ (reference sequence). CDR3 length: 15 residues. As DNA, the CDR3 is TGTGCCAGCAGCATGAACAGGGATAGCAATCAGCCCCAGCATTTT. As protein: CASSMNRDSNQPQHF.

This chain links TRBV29-1 with TRBJ2-4, with 9 bases matching TRBD1. J lost 0 bases, V lost 4 bases, and 4 bases had no gene match. This CDR3 region has 15 residues. The germline V gene has CDR1 SQVTM and CDR2 ANQGSEA. The CDR3 DNA reads as TGCAGCGTTGCGGGACAGGGTTTAGCCAAAAACATTCAGTACTTC. Protein sequence: CSVAGQGLAKNIQYF.

This chain links TRBV25-1 with TRBJ1-2, with D perhaps matching TRBD1 (5 bases). Germline V gene lookup returns CDR1 MGHDK and CDR2 SYGVNS. The V end lost 5 bases, the J end lost 2 bases, and 15 bases lay between the germline ends. The CDR3 is 15 amino acids. The CDR3 spells CASSKGGGVNYGYTF. In DNA form, the CDR3 reads TGTGCCAGCAGTAAGGGCGGAGGGGTGAACTATGGCTACACCTTC.

The chain combines TRBV6-1 with TRBJ2-5, with D possibly TRBD2 on 6 matching bases. Trimming removed 2 bases at V and 3 bases at J, with 19 bases between. Germline loops: CDR1 MNHNS, CDR2 SASEGT. The CDR3 has 17 residues. The CDR3 loop is CASSERPGVVEEETQYF. As DNA, the CDR3 is TGTGCCAGCAGTGAAAGGCCGGGGGTCGTTGAGGAAGAGACCCAGTACTTC.

V usage is TRBV3-1 (or the pseudogene TRBV3-2) and J usage is TRBJ1-3; no reliable D call. V gave up 3 bases and J gave up 0 bases, with 9 bases separating them. The CDR3 extends over 15 amino acids. Germline V gene sequence: CDR1 LGHDT, CDR2 YNNKEL (reference sequence). The CDR3 DNA reads TGTGCCAGCAGCCAGGGGATGGGCTCTGGAAACACCATATATTTT. This encodes CASSQGMGSGNTIYF.

This chain uses TRBV27 with TRBJ1-1; a weak D match, TRBD1 (5 bases). The CDR3 length is 12 residues. The germline V gene encodes CDR1 MNHEY and CDR2 SMNVEV (reference sequence). Between the trimmed V and J ends, which lost 6 bases and 7 bases, there was a span of 12 bases. The CDR3 loop is CASRSGGDEAFF. Written as DNA, the CDR3 is TGTGCCAGCAGGAGCGGGGGGGATGAAGCTTTCTTT.